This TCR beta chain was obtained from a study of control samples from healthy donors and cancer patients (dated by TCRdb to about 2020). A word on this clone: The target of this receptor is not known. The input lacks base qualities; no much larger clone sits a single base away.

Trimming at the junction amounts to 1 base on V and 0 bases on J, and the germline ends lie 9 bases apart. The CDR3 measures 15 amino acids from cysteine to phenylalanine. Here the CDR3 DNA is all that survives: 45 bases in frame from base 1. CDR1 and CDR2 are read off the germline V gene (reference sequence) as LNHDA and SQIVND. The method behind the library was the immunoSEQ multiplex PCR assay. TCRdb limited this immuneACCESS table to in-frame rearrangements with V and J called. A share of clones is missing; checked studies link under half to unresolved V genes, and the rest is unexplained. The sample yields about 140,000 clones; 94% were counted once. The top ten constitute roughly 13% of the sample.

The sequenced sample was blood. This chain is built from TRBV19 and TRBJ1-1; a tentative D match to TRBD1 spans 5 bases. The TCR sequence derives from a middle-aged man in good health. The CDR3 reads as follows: CASSIGTGMNTEAFF. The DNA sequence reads TGTGCCAGTAGTATAGGAACAGGCATGAACACTGAAGCTTTCTTT.